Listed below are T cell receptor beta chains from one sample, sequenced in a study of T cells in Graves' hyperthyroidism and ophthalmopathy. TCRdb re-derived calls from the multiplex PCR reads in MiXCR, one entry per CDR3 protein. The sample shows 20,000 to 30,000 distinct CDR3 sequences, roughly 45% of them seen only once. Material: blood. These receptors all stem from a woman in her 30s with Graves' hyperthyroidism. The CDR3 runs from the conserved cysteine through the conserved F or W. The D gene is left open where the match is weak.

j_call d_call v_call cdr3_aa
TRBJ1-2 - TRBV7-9 CASRPKGMLRQNTF
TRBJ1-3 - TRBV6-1 CASRPGQRADEQYFGPGTIYF
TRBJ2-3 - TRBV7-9 CASSQGPVGTDTQYF
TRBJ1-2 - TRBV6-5 CASSTRDGSGYTF
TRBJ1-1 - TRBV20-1 CSARDLGGFTEAFF
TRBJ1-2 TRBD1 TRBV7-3 CASSPDRVGGYTF
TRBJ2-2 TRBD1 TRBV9 CASSAGDSRTGELFF
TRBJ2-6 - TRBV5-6 CASSQRGGKGLGANVLTF
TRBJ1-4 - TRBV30 CAWSYWGFSNEKLFF
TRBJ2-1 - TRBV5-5 CASSHLRGVTMTQNEQFF
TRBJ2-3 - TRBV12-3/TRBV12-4 CASSFGNGGQNAQYF
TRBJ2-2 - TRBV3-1 CASSQGDGELFF
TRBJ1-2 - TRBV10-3 CASRPDNYGYTF
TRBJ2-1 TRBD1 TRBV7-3 CASSSTGTVYNEQFF
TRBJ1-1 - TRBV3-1 CASSQLRTAAFF
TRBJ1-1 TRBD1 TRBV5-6 CASSLAGGGSEAFF
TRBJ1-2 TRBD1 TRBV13 CASSDRQGAANYGYTF
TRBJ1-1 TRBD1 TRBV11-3 CASSFTGGEAFF
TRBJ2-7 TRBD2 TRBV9 CASSPIRLAGVGEQYF
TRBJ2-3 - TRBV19 CASSIVREWADTQYF
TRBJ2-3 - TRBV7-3 CASSPGLGEDTQYF
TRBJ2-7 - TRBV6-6 CASSWGPEQYF
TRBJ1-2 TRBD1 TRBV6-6 CASSSLTGGIYGYTF
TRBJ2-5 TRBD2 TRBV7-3 CASSLGGSGQEIQYF